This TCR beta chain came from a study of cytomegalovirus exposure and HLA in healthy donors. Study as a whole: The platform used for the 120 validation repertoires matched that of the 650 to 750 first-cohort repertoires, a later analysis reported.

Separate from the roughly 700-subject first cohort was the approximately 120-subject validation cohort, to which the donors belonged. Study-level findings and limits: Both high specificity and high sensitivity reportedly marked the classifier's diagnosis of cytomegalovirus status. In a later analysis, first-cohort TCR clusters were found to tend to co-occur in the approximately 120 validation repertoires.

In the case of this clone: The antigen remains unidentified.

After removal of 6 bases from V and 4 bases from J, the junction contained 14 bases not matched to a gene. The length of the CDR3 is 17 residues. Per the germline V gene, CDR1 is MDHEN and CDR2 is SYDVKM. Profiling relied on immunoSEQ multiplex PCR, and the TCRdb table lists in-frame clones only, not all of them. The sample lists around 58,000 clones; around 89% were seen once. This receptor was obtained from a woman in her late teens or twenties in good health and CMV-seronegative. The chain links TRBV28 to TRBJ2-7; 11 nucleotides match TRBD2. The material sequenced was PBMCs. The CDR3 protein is CASSSMPKTSGSYEQYF. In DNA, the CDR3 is TGTGCCAGCAGCTCCATGCCCAAAACTAGCGGGAGTTACGAGCAGTACTTC.